Each of the 25 T cell receptor beta chains below was sequenced from the same sample in a study of T cell responses to AZD1222 COVID-19 vaccine. Clones were read by immunoSEQ multiplex PCR, and TCRdb kept only the in-frame ones, dropping some. The table includes approximately 150,000 clones, about 86% detected once. Specimen: peripheral blood, collected 28 days after the second AZD1222 dose. The receptors shown here come from an adult who received the AZD1222 COVID-19 vaccine.

J is TRBJ2-7 and V is TRBV7-9; possibly TRBD1 or TRBD2 for D (5 bases each). The CDR3 spans 16 residues. Germline CDR1 reads SEHNR; CDR2 reads FQNEAQ (reference sequence). Trimming pared 4 bases from V and 0 bases from J, leaving 16 bases between. The CDR3 DNA follows: TGTGCCAGCAGCTCCCTTTTTTCGGGGCGCTCCTACGAGCAGTACTTC. The encoded protein is CASSSLFSGRSYEQYF.

The V call is TRBV7-9, the J call TRBJ1-1; 10 bases fit TRBD1. The junction had 15 bases not matched to a gene; V was cut back by 4 bases and J by 10 bases. Per germline, CDR1 SEHNR and CDR2 FQNEAQ (reference sequence). This CDR3 contains 16 residues. CDR3 in amino acids: CASSSLIRQGAAGAFF. The CDR3 coding sequence is TGTGCCAGCAGCTCCCTAATCCGACAGGGGGCCGCTGGAGCTTTCTTT. The full variable domain, completed using reference TRBV7-9 and TRBJ1-1, is DTGVSQNPRHKITKRGQNVTFRCDPISEHNRLYWYRQTLGQGPEFLTYFQNEAQLEKSRLLSDRFSAERPKGSFSTLEIQRTEQGDSAMYLCASSSLIRQGAAGAFFGQGTRLTVV.

The rearrangement uses TRBV3-1 (or the pseudogene TRBV3-2) and TRBJ1-1; D unclear. The germline gives CDR1 LGHDT, CDR2 YNNKEL (reference sequence). V was clipped by 4 bases and J by 3 bases, with 6 bases between them. The CDR3 is 12 residues long. This chain's CDR3 is CASSLLYTEAFF. The CDR3 coding sequence is TGTGCCAGCAGCCTCTTGTACACTGAAGCTTTCTTT.

V and J are TRBV6-6 and TRBJ2-7, with 8 bases fitting TRBD1. V dropped 5 bases and J dropped 5; count of bases not matched to a gene: 5. The V gene's germline CDR1 is MNHNY and CDR2 SVGAGI (reference sequence). The CDR3 is made up of 13 amino acids. CDR3 nucleotides: TGTGCCAGCAGTCGCGCGGACAGGGACGAGCAGTACTTC. Its translation is CASSRADRDEQYF.

This clone was counted a few times. The chain carries TRBV2 and TRBJ1-1, with 8 bases that match TRBD1. Trimming cost V 6 bases and J 8 bases; bases outside gene matches: 5. The CDR3 contains 12 residues. Per germline, CDR1 SNHLY and CDR2 FYNNEI. CDR3 sequence reads: CASSEGQAEAFF. CDR3 DNA sequence: TGTGCCAGCAGCGAGGGACAGGCCGAAGCTTTCTTT.

The CDR3 nucleotides read TGTGCCTGGAACAGGGGCGAAAATACGCAGTATTTT. It yields the protein CAWNRGENTQYF. The chain joins TRBV30 to TRBJ2-3; TRBD1 aligns across 7 bases. This CDR3 has 12 residues. J lost 7 bases, V lost 4 bases, and 5 bases had no gene match. Per germline, CDR1 GTSNPN and CDR2 SVGIG (reference sequence). The entire variable domain, with the rest obtained from reference TRBV30 and TRBJ2-3, is as follows: SQTIHQWPATLVQPVGSPLSLECTVEGTSNPNLYWYRQAAGRGLQLLFYSVGIGQISSEVPQNLSASRPQDRQFILSSKKLLLSDSGFYLCAWNRGENTQYFGPGTRLTVL.

The V and J genes are TRBV30 and TRBJ1-5; a weak D match, TRBD1 (6 bases). The CDR3 is 13 amino acids. V gave up 5 bases and J gave up 0 bases, with 8 bases separating them. Looked up from germline, CDR1 is GTSNPN and CDR2 is SVGIG (reference sequence). The CDR3 region has the DNA TGTGCCTGGGGGGACAATAGCAATCAGCCCCAGCATTTT. Translated: CAWGDNSNQPQHF.

The genes are TRBV29-1 and TRBJ1-1, with TRBD1 as a possible D gene (5 bases). This CDR3 spans 12 amino acids. Germline-derived CDR1 and CDR2 are SQVTM and ANQGSEA. The ends were cut back, 6 bases at V and 5 bases at J, with 13 bases in the middle. DNA for the CDR3: TGCAGCGTAGGGACGGGTGGGACTGAAGCTTTCTTT. It codes for CSVGTGGTEAFF.

The genes are TRBV19 and TRBJ1-5; TRBD1 aligns across 7 bases. The CDR3 covers 15 residues. CDR1 LNHDA and CDR2 SQIVND come from the germline V gene (reference sequence). V shed 5 bases, J shed 2 bases, and the junction held 6 bases outside the gene matches. This CDR3 is CASSSTGVGNQPQHF. In DNA, the CDR3 is TGTGCCAGTAGTTCTACAGGGGTCGGCAATCAGCCCCAGCATTTT.

V usage is TRBV4-2 and J usage is TRBJ1-2; a possible D gene is TRBD1 (5 bases). The CDR3 contains 17 residues. The V gene's germline CDR1 is LGHNA and CDR2 YNFKEQ. V shed 0 bases and J shed 2 bases, with 16 bases lying between them. The CDR3 DNA is TGTGCCAGCAGCCAAGAGCGGCAGGGCCTGCTCAACTATGGCTACACCTTC. Translating it yields CASSQERQGLLNYGYTF.

This clone was seen only a few times. CDR3 DNA sequence: TGTGCCAGCGGGTTTGGGGGTGGAACTGAAGCTTTCTTT. It codes for CASGFGGGTEAFF. The chain combines TRBV27 with TRBJ1-1; perhaps TRBD1 as D (5 bases). Trimming stripped 8 bases from V and 5 bases from J, with 15 bases between. Germline V gives CDR1 MNHEY, CDR2 SMNVEV (reference sequence). The length of the CDR3 is 13 residues.

V gene TRBV5-1 combines with J gene TRBJ2-6; D gene unclear. In germline, CDR1 is SGHRS, CDR2 YFSETQ. The CDR3 length is 15 residues. Trimming took off 7 bases at V and 0 bases at J, with 11 bases between the two ends. CDR3 protein: CASEDGRSGANVLTF. In DNA, the CDR3 is TGCGCCAGCGAGGACGGTCGCTCTGGGGCCAACGTCCTGACTTTC. Together with reference TRBV5-1 and TRBJ2-6, the CDR3 gives the full variable domain: KAGVTQTPRYLIKTRGQQVTLSCSPISGHRSVSWYQQTPGQGLQFLFEYFSETQRNKGNFPGRFSGRQFSNSRSEMNVSTLELGDSALYLCASEDGRSGANVLTFGAGSRLTVL.

V gene TRBV2 combines with J gene TRBJ1-4; unclear D gene. Germline V gives CDR1 SNHLY, CDR2 FYNNEI. Between the trimmed V and J ends, which lost 6 bases and 0 bases, there was a span of 11 bases. There are 15 residues in the CDR3. The CDR3 nucleotides read TGTGCCAGCAGCCAGAGCTCGCCAACTAATGAAAAACTGTTTTTT. Its translation: CASSQSSPTNEKLFF.

V and J are TRBV6-1 and TRBJ2-1; D is possibly TRBD2 (5 bases). Germline V gene data show CDR1 as MNHNS and CDR2 as SASEGT. The CDR3 length is 14 residues. Trimming removed 0 bases at V and 7 bases at J, with 10 bases between. In DNA, the CDR3 is TGTGCCAGCAGTGAAGCGCTCGGGGTAAATGAGCAGTTCTTC. Translated, it gives CASSEALGVNEQFF.

The chain employs TRBV4-1 and TRBJ1-1; D is ambiguous. Looked up from germline, CDR1 is MGHRA and CDR2 is YSYEKL. The CDR3 is 17 residues long. The V end lost 0 bases, the J end lost 8 bases, and 22 bases lay between the germline ends. The CDR3 DNA reads TGCGCCAGCAGCCAAGATATTTCCAGGATAGGTGTGGCCGAAGCTTTCTTT. Amino acid sequence: CASSQDISRIGVAEAFF.

The chain employs TRBV5-1 and TRBJ2-1; 7 bases are shared with TRBD2. Germline V lookup: CDR1 SGHRS, CDR2 YFSETQ. V was pared by 3 bases and J by 4 bases, with 7 bases of the junction left unmatched. The CDR3 length is 15 residues. CDR3 sequence reads: CASSSSGTTYNEQFF. Here the CDR3 DNA reads TGCGCCAGCAGCTCCTCCGGGACTACTTACAATGAGCAGTTCTTC.

This sequence joins TRBV30 and TRBJ1-3; the D gene is possibly TRBD1 (5 bases). Per the germline V gene, CDR1 is GTSNPN and CDR2 is SVGIG (reference sequence). V lost 3 bases and J 1 base, leaving 16 bases between the germline ends. The CDR3 has 16 amino acids. The CDR3 is CAWRPGVVSSGNTIYF. CDR3 nucleotides: TGTGCCTGGAGGCCGGGGGTGGTTAGTTCTGGAAACACCATATATTTT.

The rearrangement joins TRBV5-4 to TRBJ2-2; 8 bases align to TRBD2. Germline V gives CDR1 SGHNT, CDR2 YYREEE (reference sequence). The CDR3 consists of 15 residues. J lost 3 bases, V lost 2 bases, and 3 bases had no gene match. CDR3 region: CASSFGGGHTGELFF. As DNA, the CDR3 is TGTGCCAGCAGCTTCGGGGGGGGGCACACCGGGGAGCTGTTTTTT.

The genes are TRBV19 and TRBJ1-6; tentative D call: TRBD1 (5 bases). In germline, CDR1 is LNHDA, CDR2 SQIVND (reference sequence). Trimming removed 6 bases at V and 7 bases at J, with 13 bases between. The CDR3 consists of 14 residues. The CDR3 nucleotides read TGTGCCAGTAGGGGGTTGGGGGTGAATTCACCCCTCCACTTT. Amino acid sequence: CASRGLGVNSPLHF.

The J gene is TRBJ2-1, the V gene TRBV7-9; D might be TRBD1 (6 bases). Between the trimmed V and J ends, which lost 5 bases and 15 bases, there was a span of 11 bases. CDR1 SEHNR and CDR2 FQNEAQ come from the germline V gene (reference sequence). The CDR3 spans 10 residues. The CDR3 spells CASSADRVFF. In DNA form, the CDR3 reads TGTGCCAGCAGCGCGGACAGAGTGTTCTTC. The full variable domain, rest sourced from reference TRBV7-9 and TRBJ2-1, is DTGVSQNPRHKITKRGQNVTFRCDPISEHNRLYWYRQTLGQGPEFLTYFQNEAQLEKSRLLSDRFSAERPKGSFSTLEIQRTEQGDSAMYLCASSADRVFFGPGTRLTVL.

The CDR3 nucleotides are TGTGCCAGCAGCTGGGGACAGGGGTTGAATGAAAAACTGTTTTTT. It translates to CASSWGQGLNEKLFF. The chain links TRBV7-9 to TRBJ1-4; 10 bases align to TRBD1. There are 15 residues in the CDR3. Germline trimming cut 4 bases from V and 5 bases from J; bases unmatched to any gene: 4. Germline V CDR1 and CDR2: SEHNR, FQNEAQ (reference sequence).

The chain links TRBV6-5 to TRBJ2-1, with D unclear. V lost 0 bases and J 6 bases, leaving 9 bases between the germline ends. The CDR3 is made up of 14 amino acids. The V gene's germline CDR1 is MNHEY and CDR2 SVGAGI. The CDR3 reads CASSYSVTFNEQFF. For the CDR3, the DNA is TGTGCCAGCAGTTACTCGGTCACCTTCAATGAGCAGTTCTTC.

The chain joins TRBV2 to TRBJ1-2; possibly TRBD1 for D (5 bases). The CDR3 has 16 amino acids. Germline V gene data show CDR1 as SNHLY and CDR2 as FYNNEI. Deletions cut 0 bases from V and 7 bases from J, with 18 bases between. Here the CDR3 reads CASSEALVQGSSGYTF. CDR3 sequence (DNA): TGTGCCAGCAGTGAAGCGCTTGTTCAGGGAAGTAGTGGCTACACCTTC.

CDR3 coding DNA: TGTGCCAGCAGCGTCAGCGGGAGGGTGCAGGGTGAGCAGTTCTTC. This codes for CASSVSGRVQGEQFF. The chain links TRBV9 to TRBJ2-1, with 10 nucleotides matching TRBD2. There are 15 residues in the CDR3. V was clipped by 2 bases and J by 9 bases; unmatched bases: 8. Germline V gene lookup returns CDR1 SGDLS and CDR2 YYNGEE.

This chain uses TRBV6-5 with TRBJ2-7, with unresolved D. Trimming left V 4 bases short and J 0 bases short, with 4 bases between. Germline V gene sequence: CDR1 MNHEY, CDR2 SVGAGI. The CDR3 has 12 amino acids. CDR3 sequence (DNA): TGTGCCAGCAGTTCTTCCTCCTACGAGCAGTACTTC. Residues: CASSSSSYEQYF.